These 29 T cell receptor beta chains were sequenced from one sample in a study of T cell responses to AZD1222 COVID-19 vaccine. Measured with immunoSEQ multiplex PCR; TCRdb has only the in-frame clones, and not every one. The table lists 150,000 to 200,000 clones, more than 80% of them singletons, with 2.5% to 3% in the top ten. Specimen: peripheral blood, collected on day 0 of AZD1222 vaccination. These TCRs come from an adult in good health.

This chain links TRBV6-5 with TRBJ1-1, with no clear D. The germline V gene encodes CDR1 MNHEY and CDR2 SVGAGI. The CDR3 runs 15 residues. The germline V and J ends were trimmed by 4 bases and 5 bases, with 17 bases remaining between them. CDR3 protein: CASSWATPHGTEAFF. DNA for the CDR3: TGTGCCAGCAGTTGGGCGACACCACATGGGACTGAAGCTTTCTTT.

V is TRBV6-1 and J is TRBJ2-7; D unresolved. V was cut by 3 bases and J by 3 bases, with 6 bases left in between. The CDR3 length is 12 residues. CDR1 is MNHNS and CDR2 is SASEGT in the germline V gene. For the CDR3, the DNA is TGTGCCAGCAGTGACAGAAGCTACGAGCAGTACTTC. Translated: CASSDRSYEQYF.

The gene calls are TRBV5-4 and TRBJ2-5; the D is unclear. V dropped 0 bases and J dropped 3 bases, with 6 bases sitting between them. The CDR3 totals 13 residues. Germline-derived CDR1 and CDR2 are SGHNT and YYREEE (reference sequence). The chain's CDR3 is CASSLAVEETQYF. The CDR3 DNA follows: TGTGCCAGCAGCTTGGCGGTAGAAGAGACCCAGTACTTC.

This rearrangement joins TRBV29-1 to TRBJ2-1, with 9 nucleotides matching TRBD1. Trimming removed 7 bases from V and 3 bases from J; junction bases left unmatched: 4. This CDR3 is 13 amino acids long. Germline V lookup: CDR1 SQVTM, CDR2 ANQGSEA. CDR3 nucleotide sequence: TGCAGCGAGACAGGGGGGGGCTACAATGAGCAGTTCTTC. As protein: CSETGGGYNEQFF.

The CDR3 protein is CASSLGSRGRREKLFF. The DNA for the CDR3 is TGTGCCAGCAGCTTAGGTAGCAGGGGAAGGCGAGAAAAACTGTTTTTT. The genes are TRBV11-2 and TRBJ1-4; tentative D call: TRBD1 (6 bases). The V end lost 1 base, the J end lost 8 bases, and 17 bases lay between the germline ends. The CDR3 has 16 residues. Germline V CDR1 and CDR2: SGHAT, FQNNGV.

The J gene is TRBJ1-1, the V gene TRBV5-6, with D possibly being TRBD1 (6 bases). Germline CDR1 SGHDT, CDR2 YYEEEE. The CDR3 runs 16 residues. V lost 0 bases and J lost 4, with 16 bases in between. The DNA for the CDR3 is TGTGCCAGCAGCTTGGGTGGGGGGCAATGGGGCACTGAAGCTTTCTTT. This codes for CASSLGGGQWGTEAFF.

The V gene is TRBV6-5, the J gene TRBJ2-2; D gene uncertain. The germline V gene encodes CDR1 MNHEY and CDR2 SVGAGI. CDR3 length: 13 amino acids. Trimming left V 2 bases short and J 2 bases short, with 3 bases between. CDR3 DNA sequence: TGTGCCAGCAGTTACAGTAACACCGGGGAGCTGTTTTTT. The encoded protein is CASSYSNTGELFF.

The J gene is TRBJ1-1, the V gene TRBV14, with D maybe TRBD1 (5 bases). The CDR3 has 13 residues. V lost 5 bases, J lost 6 bases, and 13 bases lay in between. Looked up from germline, CDR1 is SGHDN and CDR2 is FVKESK. The CDR3 bases are TGTGCCAGCAGCTTGGGGGGGTTCTCTGAAGCTTTCTTT. Its translation is CASSLGGFSEAFF.

CDR3 loop: CASSPWGDEQYF. The CDR3 DNA sequence: TGTGCCAGCAGCCCTTGGGGGGACGAGCAGTACTTC. J is TRBJ2-7 and V is TRBV7-8; D is possibly TRBD2 (6 bases). The CDR3 sequence is 12 residues long. The ends were cut back, 5 bases at V and 5 bases at J, with 10 bases in the middle. The germline gives CDR1 SGHVS, CDR2 FQNEAQ.

The rearrangement joins TRBV7-9 to TRBJ2-1; tentative D call: TRBD2 (5 bases). Germline V CDR1 and CDR2: SEHNR, FQNEAQ (reference sequence). Trimming removed 5 bases at V and 0 bases at J, with 11 bases between. This CDR3 has 15 residues. CDR3 in amino acids: CASSRRGSSYNEQFF. For the CDR3, the DNA is TGTGCCAGCAGCCGTCGGGGAAGCTCCTACAATGAGCAGTTCTTC.

V gene TRBV7-7 combines with J gene TRBJ2-6; maybe TRBD2 (6 bases). This CDR3 is 18 amino acids long. Germline CDR1 SSHAT, CDR2 FNYEAQ (reference sequence). Trimming took off 6 bases at V and 0 bases at J, with 18 bases between the two ends. CDR3 sequence: CASRHPGGASSGANVLTF. The CDR3 DNA sequence: TGTGCCAGCAGACACCCGGGCGGGGCCAGCTCTGGGGCCAACGTCCTGACTTTC.

This clone was detected once. The chain couples TRBV6-5 to TRBJ1-2; D might be TRBD1 (5 bases). This CDR3 has 14 amino acids. V dropped 5 bases and J dropped 8 bases, with 18 bases sitting between them. Per the germline V gene, CDR1 is MNHEY and CDR2 is SVGAGI. CDR3 DNA sequence: TGTGCCAGCAGTACCGACGGGGGAGGGAAGGGCTACACCTTC. Its protein is CASSTDGGGKGYTF.

The chain carries TRBV5-6 and TRBJ1-2, with 12 bases identical to TRBD1. Germline V gene data show CDR1 as SGHDT and CDR2 as YYEEEE. The CDR3 is made up of 16 amino acids. V dropped 4 bases and J dropped 7; count of bases not matched to a gene: 11. CDR3 region: CASSPVGTGGPRGYTF. Written as DNA, the CDR3 is TGTGCCAGCAGCCCCGTGGGGACAGGGGGCCCTCGTGGCTACACCTTC.

The chain couples TRBV6-6 to TRBJ2-2; a possible D gene is TRBD2 (5 bases). This CDR3 spans 21 amino acids. Between the trimmed V and J ends, which lost 6 bases and 1 base, there was a span of 30 bases. The germline V gene has CDR1 MNHNY and CDR2 SVGAGI (reference sequence). CDR3 amino acids: CASSLQAVFAGRKVNTGELFF. CDR3 bases: TGTGCCAGCAGCCTACAAGCGGTCTTTGCAGGACGGAAGGTGAACACCGGGGAGCTGTTTTTT.

To note about this clone: Other DNA sequences of this sample code for an identical CDR3. The chain combines TRBV28 with TRBJ1-2, with D maybe TRBD1 (6 bases). Deletions cut 4 bases from V and 5 bases from J, with 8 bases between. Germline CDR1 and CDR2: MDHEN and SYDVKM. The CDR3 covers 12 residues. CDR3 DNA sequence: TGTGCCAGCAGTTCTACAGGGTATGGCTACACCTTC. Translating gives CASSSTGYGYTF.

The chain links TRBV15 to TRBJ2-1; D is possibly TRBD1 or TRBD2 (6 bases each). The CDR3 is 15 residues long. Germline-derived CDR1 and CDR2 are LNHNV and YYDKDF (reference sequence). V gave up 3 bases and J gave up 4 bases, with 13 bases separating them. CDR3 loop: CATSRGGRAYNEQFF. Here the CDR3 DNA reads TGTGCCACCAGCAGGGGGGGCAGGGCTTACAATGAGCAGTTCTTC.

The chain combines TRBV2 with TRBJ2-2; D gene unclear. The CDR3 spans 12 residues. V lost 4 bases to trimming and J lost 7 bases, with 7 bases between them. Germline V gene data show CDR1 as SNHLY and CDR2 as FYNNEI. CDR3 protein: CASSGVRGELFF. The CDR3 region has the DNA TGTGCCAGCAGTGGAGTCCGCGGGGAGCTGTTTTTT.

The rearrangement uses TRBV28 and TRBJ2-1; TRBD2 matches at 9 bases. Germline CDR1 reads MDHEN; CDR2 reads SYDVKM. The CDR3 runs to 16 residues. The V gene end was trimmed by 6 bases and the J gene end by 5 bases; junction bases not matched to a gene: 11. CDR3 residues: CASSSNEGLAHNEQFF. DNA for the CDR3: TGTGCCAGCAGCTCAAATGAGGGACTAGCTCACAATGAGCAGTTCTTC.

CDR3 DNA sequence: TGTGCCAGCAGCTTGGCCGGCACAGGGGGCGCGGATGGCTACACCTTC. It translates to CASSLAGTGGADGYTF. This chain connects TRBV5-5 to TRBJ1-2; 9 nucleotides line up with TRBD1. Trimming removed 0 bases from V and 6 bases from J; junction bases left unmatched: 9. This CDR3 is built from 16 residues. Germline V gene lookup returns CDR1 SGHKS and CDR2 YYEKEE (reference sequence).

V and J are TRBV18 and TRBJ2-1; TRBD1 matches at 10 bases. With 3 bases clipped from V and 2 bases from J, the junction kept 1 base outside the gene matches. The V gene's germline CDR1 is KGHSH and CDR2 LQKENI. CDR3 length: 15 amino acids. This CDR3 reads CASSPGTGAYNEQFF. The CDR3 region has the DNA TGTGCCAGCTCACCTGGGACAGGGGCCTACAATGAGCAGTTCTTC.

The gene calls are TRBV28 and TRBJ2-1, with 11 bases fitting TRBD1. V shed 9 bases and J 8 bases; nucleotides not matched to a gene: 12. The CDR3 spans 15 residues. CDR1 and CDR2 from the germline V gene are MDHEN and SYDVKM. In DNA form, the CDR3 reads TGTGCCAGTCGGACAGGGGGCTTCGGGGTCGATGAGCAGTTCTTC. Translating gives CASRTGGFGVDEQFF.

This sequence joins TRBV25-1 and TRBJ1-2, with D unresolved. Germline V gene lookup returns CDR1 MGHDK and CDR2 SYGVNS. The CDR3 length is 11 residues. Trimming took off 0 bases at V and 8 bases at J, with 4 bases between the two ends. The DNA for the CDR3 is TGTGCCAGCAGTGAATATCAGGGCTACACCTTC. Translated: CASSEYQGYTF.

The gene calls are TRBV6-5 and TRBJ1-2; TRBD1 might be the D (6 bases). The CDR3 covers 14 residues. Trimming stripped 5 bases from V and 4 bases from J, with 14 bases between. Germline V gene sequence: CDR1 MNHEY, CDR2 SVGAGI. CDR3 region: CASSSEGGGYGYTF. Here the CDR3 DNA reads TGTGCCAGCAGTAGTGAGGGGGGCGGCTATGGCTACACCTTC.

J is TRBJ1-2 and V is TRBV7-9; TRBD1 is a possible D gene (6 bases). Trimming shortened V by 5 bases and J by 5 bases, and 21 bases separated the two germline ends. Germline V lookup: CDR1 SEHNR, CDR2 FQNEAQ (reference sequence). This CDR3 is built from 16 residues. The DNA of the CDR3 is TGTGCCAGCAGCGAAGGGGGAGGGGGTGTGAGGTATGGCTACACCTTC. Amino acids: CASSEGGGGVRYGYTF.

The chain joins TRBV19 to TRBJ2-3; weak D call: TRBD2 (6 bases). The CDR3 runs 15 residues. Germline-derived CDR1 and CDR2 are LNHDA and SQIVND (reference sequence). V was shortened by 5 bases and J by 7 bases, with 19 bases between the two germline ends. The CDR3: CASSAQPLAIHTQYF. The CDR3 coding sequence is TGTGCCAGTAGTGCGCAGCCCCTAGCGATCCATACGCAGTATTTT.

This chain uses TRBV27 with TRBJ1-5, with TRBD1 as a possible D gene (6 bases). The CDR3 has 14 amino acids. Germline V CDR1 and CDR2: MNHEY, SMNVEV (reference sequence). Trimming pared 2 bases from V and 6 bases from J, leaving 11 bases between. Here the CDR3 reads CASSLQQGSQPQHF. The CDR3 nucleotides are TGTGCCAGCAGTTTACAACAGGGTAGTCAGCCCCAGCATTTT.

V usage is TRBV7-8 and J usage is TRBJ2-7; no firm D call. Between the trimmed V and J ends, which lost 1 base and 2 bases, there was a span of 9 bases. The CDR3 is made up of 14 amino acids. CDR1 is SGHVS and CDR2 is FQNEAQ in the germline V gene. In DNA, the CDR3 is TGTGCCAGCAGCTTAGATGGCAGAACCTACGAGCAGTACTTC. The encoded protein is CASSLDGRTYEQYF.

The gene calls are TRBV5-1 and TRBJ2-7; 7 bases line up with TRBD1. This CDR3 comprises 12 residues. V was clipped by 4 bases and J by 4 bases; unmatched bases: 2. In germline, CDR1 is SGHRS, CDR2 YFSETQ. In DNA, the CDR3 is TGCGCCAGCAGCACGACAGGGTACGAGCAGTACTTC. Encoded protein: CASSTTGYEQYF. Drawing the rest from reference TRBV5-1 and TRBJ2-7, the complete variable domain is KAGVTQTPRYLIKTRGQQVTLSCSPISGHRSVSWYQQTPGQGLQFLFEYFSETQRNKGNFPGRFSGRQFSNSRSEMNVSTLELGDSALYLCASSTTGYEQYFGPGTRLTVT.

V is TRBV27 and J is TRBJ1-5; D perhaps matches TRBD1 (5 bases). The CDR3 has 13 amino acids. With 7 bases removed from V and 6 bases from J, the gap between germline ends came to 13 bases. Looked up from germline, CDR1 is MNHEY and CDR2 is SMNVEV (reference sequence). CDR3 residues: CASNPGGGQPQHF. In DNA, the CDR3 is TGTGCCAGCAACCCCGGGGGTGGTCAGCCCCAGCATTTT.